The entry that follows covers one TCR beta chain sequence. No antigen is known for it. The data derive from a study of identical twins' blood T cells. Overall study results and limits: Mainly, cloneset size products determined shared clonotypes, twins included.

Germline V lookup: CDR1 DFQATT, CDR2 SNEGSKA (reference sequence). The CDR3 loop spans 15 amino acids. The V and J ends lost 6 bases and 4 bases, in that order; junction bases with no gene match: 9. Donors were six healthy women in three monozygous twin pairs. TCR cDNA libraries came from RNA via a modified published protocol. TCRdb independently ran MiXCR on the 5' RACE reads; one entry per CDR3 protein. There are hundreds of thousands of distinct CDR3 sequences in the sample; about 28% occur only once, and about 6.1% lies in the top ten. This receptor was taken from a woman aged 18-55 years in good health. The chain carries TRBV20-1 and TRBJ2-6, with TRBD1 identical over 7 bases. Input material: PBMCs. CDR3 nucleotide sequence: TGCAGTGCCCTAAGACAGGGTTACGGGGCCAACGTCCTGACTTTC. Amino acids: CSALRQGYGANVLTF.